This T cell receptor beta chain derives from a study of T cell clonotyping in hematopoietic cell transplantation. Study in general: Recipients' pretransplant samples followed cytoreduction. Points from the study as a whole: Without cell sorting, CD4 versus CD8 contributions remain unresolved. At the given depth, recipient repertoires were over 95% de novo clonotypes.

Produced via immunoSEQ multiplex PCR; TCRdb's table is partial and in-frame only. The table has roughly 17,000 clones, 90% to 95% seen once; the top ten hold under 2%. J gave up 4 bases and V 6 bases, and 8 bases lay outside the gene matches. The CDR3 contains 15 residues. Per germline, CDR1 SGHRS and CDR2 YFSETQ. Specified time point: recipient sample about 28 days before transplant, after cytoreduction. About this clone itself: Its antigen is unidentified.

J is TRBJ2-5 and V is TRBV5-1; 11 nucleotides align to TRBD2. The clonotype originates from a man between 18 and 29 years old with biphenotypic leukemia. Some clones in this sample may be carry-over from other donors' samples. The sample consisted of peripheral blood mononuclear cells, taken before stem cell transplant. CDR3 amino acids: CASTRLAGRGETQYF. The CDR3 nucleotides read TGCGCCAGCACAAGACTAGCGGGGAGAGGAGAGACCCAGTACTTC.